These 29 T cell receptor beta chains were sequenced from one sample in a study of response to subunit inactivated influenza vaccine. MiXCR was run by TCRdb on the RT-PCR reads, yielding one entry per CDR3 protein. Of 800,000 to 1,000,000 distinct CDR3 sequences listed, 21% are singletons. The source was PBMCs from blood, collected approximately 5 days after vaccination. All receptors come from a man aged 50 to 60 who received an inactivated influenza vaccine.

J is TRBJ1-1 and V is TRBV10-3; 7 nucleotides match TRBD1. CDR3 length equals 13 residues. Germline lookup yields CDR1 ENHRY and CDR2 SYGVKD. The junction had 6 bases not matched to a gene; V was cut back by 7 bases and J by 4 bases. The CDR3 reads CAINTGVATEAFF. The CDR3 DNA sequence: TGTGCCATCAATACAGGGGTGGCCACTGAAGCTTTCTTT.

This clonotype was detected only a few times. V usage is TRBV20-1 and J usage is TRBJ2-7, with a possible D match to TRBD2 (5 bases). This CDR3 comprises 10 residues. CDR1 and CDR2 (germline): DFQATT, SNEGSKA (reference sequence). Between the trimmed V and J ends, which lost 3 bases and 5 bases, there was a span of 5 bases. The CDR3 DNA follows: TGCAGTGCTAGCGGGGACGAGCAGTACTTC. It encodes CSASGDEQYF.

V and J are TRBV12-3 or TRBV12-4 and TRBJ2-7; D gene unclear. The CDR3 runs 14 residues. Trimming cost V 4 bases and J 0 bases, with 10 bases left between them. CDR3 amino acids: CASSSAVSSYEQYF. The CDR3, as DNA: TGTGCCAGCAGTTCCGCAGTGAGCTCCTACGAGCAGTACTTC.

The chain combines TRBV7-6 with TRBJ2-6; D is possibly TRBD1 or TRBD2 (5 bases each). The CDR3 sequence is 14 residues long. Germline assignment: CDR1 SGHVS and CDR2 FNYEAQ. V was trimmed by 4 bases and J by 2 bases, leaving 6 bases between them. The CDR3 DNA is TGTGCCAGCAGCTCGGGACCTGGGGCCAACGTCCTGACTTTC. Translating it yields CASSSGPGANVLTF.

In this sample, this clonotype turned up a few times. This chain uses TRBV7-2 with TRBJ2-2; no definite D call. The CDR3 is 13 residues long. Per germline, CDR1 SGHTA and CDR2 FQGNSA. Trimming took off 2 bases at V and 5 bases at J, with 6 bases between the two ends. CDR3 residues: CASSLIITGELFF. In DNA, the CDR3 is TGTGCCAGCAGCTTAATCATTACCGGGGAGCTGTTTTTT.

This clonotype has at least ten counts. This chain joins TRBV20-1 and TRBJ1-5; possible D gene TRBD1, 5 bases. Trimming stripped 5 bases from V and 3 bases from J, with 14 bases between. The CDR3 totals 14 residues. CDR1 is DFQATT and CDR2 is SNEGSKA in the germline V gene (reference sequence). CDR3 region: CSAEGRAFNQPQHF. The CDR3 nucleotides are TGCAGTGCTGAGGGACGGGCGTTCAATCAGCCCCAGCATTTT.

The CDR3 sequence: CASSYISGRVSYNEQFF. CDR3 coding DNA: TGTGCCAGCAGTTATATTAGCGGGAGGGTCTCCTACAATGAGCAGTTCTTC. The chain links TRBV6-5 to TRBJ2-1; 11 nucleotides agree with TRBD2. Germline V lookup: CDR1 MNHEY, CDR2 SVGAGI. This CDR3 spans 17 amino acids. J was trimmed by 0 bases and V by 3 bases; bases with no gene match: 4.

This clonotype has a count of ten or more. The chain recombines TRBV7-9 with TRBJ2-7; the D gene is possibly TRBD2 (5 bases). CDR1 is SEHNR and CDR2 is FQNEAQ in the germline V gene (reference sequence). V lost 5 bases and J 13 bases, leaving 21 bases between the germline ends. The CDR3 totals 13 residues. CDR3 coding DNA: TGTGCCAGCAGCGCCCGAAGGGATGGTCTAGCATACTTC. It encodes CASSARRDGLAYF.

DNA of the CDR3: TGTGCCAGCAGTACAAGATGGGGTGGCTACACCTTC. It codes for CASSTRWGGYTF. The chain combines TRBV12-3 or TRBV12-4 with TRBJ1-2, with no clear D. Trimming took off 5 bases at V and 7 bases at J, with 11 bases between the two ends. This CDR3 is built from 12 residues.

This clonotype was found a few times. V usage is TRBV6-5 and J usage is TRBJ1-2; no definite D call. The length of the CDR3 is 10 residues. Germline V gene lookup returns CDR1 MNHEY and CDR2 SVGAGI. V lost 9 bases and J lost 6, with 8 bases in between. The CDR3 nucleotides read TGTGCCAGGGTCAGGAATGGCTACACCTTC. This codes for CARVRNGYTF.

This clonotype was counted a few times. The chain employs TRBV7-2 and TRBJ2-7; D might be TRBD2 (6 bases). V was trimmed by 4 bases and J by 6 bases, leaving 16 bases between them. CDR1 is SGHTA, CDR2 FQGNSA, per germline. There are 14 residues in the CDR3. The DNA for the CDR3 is TGTGCCAGCAGCTCGGGACTCCAAGTCGGCGAGCAGTACTTC. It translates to CASSSGLQVGEQYF.

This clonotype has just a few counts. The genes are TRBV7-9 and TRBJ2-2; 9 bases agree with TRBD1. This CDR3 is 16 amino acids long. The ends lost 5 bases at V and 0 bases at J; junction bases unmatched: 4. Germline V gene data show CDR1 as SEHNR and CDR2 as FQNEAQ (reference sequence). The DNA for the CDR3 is TGTGCCAGCAGCACCAGGACAGGGGCGAACACCGGGGAGCTGTTTTTT. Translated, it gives CASSTRTGANTGELFF.

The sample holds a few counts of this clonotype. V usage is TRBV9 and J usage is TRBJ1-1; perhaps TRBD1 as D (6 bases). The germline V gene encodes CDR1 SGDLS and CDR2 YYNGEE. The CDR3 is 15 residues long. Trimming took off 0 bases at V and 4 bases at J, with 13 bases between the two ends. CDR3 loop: CASSVGGGRGTEAFF. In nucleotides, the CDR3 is TGTGCCAGCAGCGTAGGTGGGGGCCGGGGCACTGAAGCTTTCTTT.

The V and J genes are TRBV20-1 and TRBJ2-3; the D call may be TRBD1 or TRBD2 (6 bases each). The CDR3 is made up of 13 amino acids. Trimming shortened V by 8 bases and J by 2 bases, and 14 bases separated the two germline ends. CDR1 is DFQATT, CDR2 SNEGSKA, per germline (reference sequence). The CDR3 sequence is CSCRGPNTDTQYF. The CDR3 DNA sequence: TGCAGTTGTCGGGGGCCAAACACAGATACGCAGTATTTT.

CDR3 amino acids: CSATIAGAPNTGELFF. CDR3 nucleotide sequence: TGCAGCGCAACCATAGCGGGGGCCCCGAACACCGGGGAGCTGTTTTTT. The chain carries TRBV29-1 and TRBJ2-2; 9 bases line up with TRBD2. In germline, CDR1 is SQVTM, CDR2 ANQGSEA. V shed 7 bases, J shed 0 bases, and the junction held 9 bases outside the gene matches. This CDR3 has 16 amino acids.

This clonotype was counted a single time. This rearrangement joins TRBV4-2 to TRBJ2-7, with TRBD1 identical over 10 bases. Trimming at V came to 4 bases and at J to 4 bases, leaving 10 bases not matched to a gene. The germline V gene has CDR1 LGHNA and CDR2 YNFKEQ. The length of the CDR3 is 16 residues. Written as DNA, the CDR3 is TGTGCCAGCAGCCCCTCCGTGGGGGACAGGGGATACGAGCAGTACTTC. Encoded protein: CASSPSVGDRGYEQYF.

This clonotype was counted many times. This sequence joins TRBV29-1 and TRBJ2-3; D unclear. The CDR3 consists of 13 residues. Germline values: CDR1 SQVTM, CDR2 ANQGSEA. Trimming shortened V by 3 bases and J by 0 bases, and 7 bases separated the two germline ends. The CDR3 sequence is CSVDVASTDTQYF. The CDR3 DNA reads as TGCAGCGTTGATGTGGCTAGCACAGATACGCAGTATTTT.

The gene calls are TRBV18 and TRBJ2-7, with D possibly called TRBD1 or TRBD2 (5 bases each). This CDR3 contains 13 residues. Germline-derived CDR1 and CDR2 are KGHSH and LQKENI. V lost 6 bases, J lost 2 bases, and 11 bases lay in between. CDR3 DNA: TGTGCCAGCTCGTCGGGACGGACCTACGAGCAGTACTTC. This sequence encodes CASSSGRTYEQYF.

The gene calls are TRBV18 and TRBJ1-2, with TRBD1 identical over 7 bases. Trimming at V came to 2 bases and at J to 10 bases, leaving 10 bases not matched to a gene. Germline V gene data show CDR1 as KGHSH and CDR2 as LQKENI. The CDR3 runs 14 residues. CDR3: CASSPSTGTFDYTF. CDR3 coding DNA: TGTGCCAGCTCACCATCGACAGGGACCTTTGACTACACCTTC.

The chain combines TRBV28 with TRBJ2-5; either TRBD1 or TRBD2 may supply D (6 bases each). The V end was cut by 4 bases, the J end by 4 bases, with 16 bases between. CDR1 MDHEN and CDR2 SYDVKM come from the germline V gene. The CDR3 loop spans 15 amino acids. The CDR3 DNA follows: TGTGCCAGCAGTTATGGGGGGCGTTTGGTAGAGACCCAGTACTTC. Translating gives CASSYGGRLVETQYF. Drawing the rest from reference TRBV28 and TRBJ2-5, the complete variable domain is DVKVTQSSRYLVKRTGEKVFLECVQDMDHENMFWYRQDPGLGLRLIYFSYDVKMKEKGDIPEGYSVSREKKERFSLILESASTNQTSMYLCASSYGGRLVETQYFGPGTRLLVL.

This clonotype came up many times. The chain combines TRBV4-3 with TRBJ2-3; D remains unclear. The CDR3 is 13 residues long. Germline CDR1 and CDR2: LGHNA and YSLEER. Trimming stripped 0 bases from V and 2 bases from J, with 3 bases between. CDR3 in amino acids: CASSQEPTDTQYF. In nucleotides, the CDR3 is TGCGCCAGCAGCCAAGAACCCACAGATACGCAGTATTTT.

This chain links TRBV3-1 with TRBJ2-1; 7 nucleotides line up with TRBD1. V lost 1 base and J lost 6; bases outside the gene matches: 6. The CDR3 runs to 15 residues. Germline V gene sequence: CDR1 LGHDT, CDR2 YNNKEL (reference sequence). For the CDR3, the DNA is TGTGCCAGCAGCCAAGGAAGGGGGACAGTCAATGAGCAGTTCTTC. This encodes CASSQGRGTVNEQFF.

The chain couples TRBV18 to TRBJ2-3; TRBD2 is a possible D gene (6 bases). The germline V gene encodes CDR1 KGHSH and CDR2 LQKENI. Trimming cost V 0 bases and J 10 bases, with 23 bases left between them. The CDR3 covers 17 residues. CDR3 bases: TGTGCCAGCTCACCACCGAGAGACATATCCCCCCCGGGGGCGCAGTATTTT. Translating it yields CASSPPRDISPPGAQYF.

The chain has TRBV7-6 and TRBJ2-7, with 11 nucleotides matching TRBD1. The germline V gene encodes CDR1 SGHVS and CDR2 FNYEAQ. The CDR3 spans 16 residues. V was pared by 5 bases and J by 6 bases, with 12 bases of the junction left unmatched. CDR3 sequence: CASSPWVDRGRSEQYF. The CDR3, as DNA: TGTGCCAGCAGCCCTTGGGTGGACAGGGGGCGGTCCGAGCAGTACTTC. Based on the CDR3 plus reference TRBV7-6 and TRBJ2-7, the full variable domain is GAGVSQSPRYKVTKRGQDVALRCDPISGHVSLYWYRQALGQGPEFLTYFNYEAQQDKSGLPNDRFSAERPEGSISTLTIQRTEQRDSAMYRCASSPWVDRGRSEQYFGPGTRLTVT.

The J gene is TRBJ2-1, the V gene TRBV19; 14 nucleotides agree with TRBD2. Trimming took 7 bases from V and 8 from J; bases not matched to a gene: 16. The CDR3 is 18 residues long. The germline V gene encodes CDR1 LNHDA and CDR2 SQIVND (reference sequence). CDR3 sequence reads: CASTRYMTSGRAQHEQFF. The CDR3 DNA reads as TGTGCCAGTACTCGATATATGACTAGCGGGAGGGCCCAACATGAGCAGTTCTTC.

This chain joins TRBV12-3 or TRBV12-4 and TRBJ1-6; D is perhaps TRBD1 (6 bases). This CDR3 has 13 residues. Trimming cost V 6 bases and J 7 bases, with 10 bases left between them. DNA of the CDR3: TGTGCCAGCAGAGCTGGACAGAATTCACCCCTCCACTTT. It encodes CASRAGQNSPLHF.

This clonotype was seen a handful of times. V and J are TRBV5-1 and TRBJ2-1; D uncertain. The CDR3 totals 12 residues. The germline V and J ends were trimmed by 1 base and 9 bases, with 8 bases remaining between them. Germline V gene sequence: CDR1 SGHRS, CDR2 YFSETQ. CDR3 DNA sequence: TGCGCCAGCAGCTTGCTAGGCCGTGAGCAGTTCTTC. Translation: CASSLLGREQFF.

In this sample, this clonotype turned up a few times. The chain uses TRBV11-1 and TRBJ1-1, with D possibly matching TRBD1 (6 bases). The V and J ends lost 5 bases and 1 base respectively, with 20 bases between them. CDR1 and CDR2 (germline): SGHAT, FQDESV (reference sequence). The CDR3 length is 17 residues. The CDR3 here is CASSPGYWTTGNTEAFF. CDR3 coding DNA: TGTGCCAGCAGCCCGGGATATTGGACGACAGGGAACACTGAAGCTTTCTTT. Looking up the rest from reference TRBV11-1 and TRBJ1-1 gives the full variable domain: EAEVAQSPRYKITEKSQAVAFWCDPISGHATLYWYRQILGQGPELLVQFQDESVVDDSQLPKDRFSAERLKGVDSTLKIQPAELGDSAMYLCASSPGYWTTGNTEAFFGQGTRLTVV.

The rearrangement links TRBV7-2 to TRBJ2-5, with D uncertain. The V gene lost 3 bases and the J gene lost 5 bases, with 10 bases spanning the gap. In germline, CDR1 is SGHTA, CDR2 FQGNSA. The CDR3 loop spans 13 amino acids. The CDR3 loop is CASSFPARETQYF. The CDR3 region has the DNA TGTGCCAGCAGCTTCCCGGCGAGGGAGACCCAGTACTTC.